This T cell receptor beta chain derives from a study of T cell clones after liver transplantation. As for the study in general: TCRbeta sequencing after a pre-transplant mixed lymphocyte reaction identified graft-donor-reactive clones, later tracked in post-transplant blood. Findings and caveats of the study: In a couple of subjects, few donor cells limited the measurable donor-reactive repertoire.

Profiling relied on immunoSEQ multiplex PCR, and the TCRdb table lists in-frame clones only, not all of them. The repertoire holds tens of thousands of clones, with roughly 85% as singletons. Trimming shortened V by 3 bases and J by 2 bases, and 11 bases separated the two germline ends. The CDR3 is made up of 15 amino acids. Germline V lookup: CDR1 MDHEN, CDR2 SYDVKM. On this clone: The antigen is not known.

The specimen was CD4+ T cells from blood, collected at the 22-month timepoint. The TCR sequence derives from a human patient who received a liver transplant. The T cells may come from the graft donor. V is TRBV28 and J is TRBJ2-1; maybe TRBD1 (6 bases). For the CDR3, the DNA is TGTGCCAGCAGTTTGGGGGCTTGGACCTACAATGAGCAGTTCTTC. Amino acid sequence: CASSLGAWTYNEQFF.